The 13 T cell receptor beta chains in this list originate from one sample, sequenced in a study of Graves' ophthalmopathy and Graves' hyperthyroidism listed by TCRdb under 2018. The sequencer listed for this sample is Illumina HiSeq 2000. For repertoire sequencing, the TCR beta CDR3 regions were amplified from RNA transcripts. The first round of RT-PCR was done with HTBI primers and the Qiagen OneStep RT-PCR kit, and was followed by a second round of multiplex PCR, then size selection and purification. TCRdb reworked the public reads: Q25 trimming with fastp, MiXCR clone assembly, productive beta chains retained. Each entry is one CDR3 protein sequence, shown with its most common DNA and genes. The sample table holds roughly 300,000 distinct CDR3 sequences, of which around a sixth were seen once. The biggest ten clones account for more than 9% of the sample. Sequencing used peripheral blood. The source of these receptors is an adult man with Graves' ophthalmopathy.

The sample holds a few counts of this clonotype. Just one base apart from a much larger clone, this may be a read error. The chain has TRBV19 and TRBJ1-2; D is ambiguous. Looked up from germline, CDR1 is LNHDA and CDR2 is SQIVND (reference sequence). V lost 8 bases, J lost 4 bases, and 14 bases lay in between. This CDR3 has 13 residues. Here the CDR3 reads CASGSVRSYGYTF. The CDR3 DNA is TGTGCCAGTGGATCGGTACGGAGCTATGGCTACACCTTC.

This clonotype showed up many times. For the CDR3, the DNA is TGTGCCAGCAGCCCCAAAAGGGGCTATGGCTACACCTTC. Encoded protein: CASSPKRGYGYTF. The chain links TRBV7-2 to TRBJ1-2; perhaps TRBD1 as D (5 bases). V was cut by 5 bases and J by 4 bases, with 11 bases left in between. The CDR3 runs to 13 residues. Germline V gene data show CDR1 as SGHTA and CDR2 as FQGNSA.

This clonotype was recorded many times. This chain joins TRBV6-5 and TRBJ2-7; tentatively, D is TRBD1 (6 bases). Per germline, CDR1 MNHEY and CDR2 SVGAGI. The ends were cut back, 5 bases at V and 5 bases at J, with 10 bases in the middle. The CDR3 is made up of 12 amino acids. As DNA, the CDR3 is TGTGCCAGCAGTCCTAGGGGGAACGAGCAGTACTTC. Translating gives CASSPRGNEQYF.

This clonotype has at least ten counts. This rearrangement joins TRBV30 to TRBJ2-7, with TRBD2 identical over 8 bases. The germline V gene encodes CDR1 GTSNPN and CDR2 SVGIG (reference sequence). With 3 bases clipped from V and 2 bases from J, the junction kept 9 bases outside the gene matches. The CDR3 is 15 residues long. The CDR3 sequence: CAWRGGSGIAYEQYF. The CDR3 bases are TGTGCCTGGAGGGGGGGTAGCGGGATCGCCTACGAGCAGTACTTC.

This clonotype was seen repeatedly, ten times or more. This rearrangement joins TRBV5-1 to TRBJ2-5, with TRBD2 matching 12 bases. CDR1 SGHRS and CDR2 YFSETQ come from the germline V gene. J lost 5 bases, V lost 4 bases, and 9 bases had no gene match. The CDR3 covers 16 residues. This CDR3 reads CASSPRLAGVGETQYF. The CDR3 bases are TGCGCCAGCAGCCCACGACTAGCGGGAGTCGGGGAGACCCAGTACTTC.

The CDR3 sequence: CATKGESDYGYTF. Here the CDR3 DNA reads TGTGCCACCAAGGGGGAATCGGACTATGGCTACACCTTC. The V call is TRBV6-1, the J call TRBJ1-2, with D possibly matching TRBD1 (6 bases). This CDR3 contains 13 residues. From germline, CDR1 is MNHNS and CDR2 SASEGT. Trimming shortened V by 10 bases and J by 3 bases, and 15 bases separated the two germline ends.

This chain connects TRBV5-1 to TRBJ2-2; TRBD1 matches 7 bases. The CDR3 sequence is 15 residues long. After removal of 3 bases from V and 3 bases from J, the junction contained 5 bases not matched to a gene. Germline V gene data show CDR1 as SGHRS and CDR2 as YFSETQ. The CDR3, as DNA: TGCGCCAGCAGCTCTTGGCAGGGGGACACCGGGGAGCTGTTTTTT. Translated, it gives CASSSWQGDTGELFF.

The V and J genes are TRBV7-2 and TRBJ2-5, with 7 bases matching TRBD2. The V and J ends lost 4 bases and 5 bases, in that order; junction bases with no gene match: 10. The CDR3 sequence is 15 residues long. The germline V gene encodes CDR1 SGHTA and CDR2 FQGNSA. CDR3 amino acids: CASSSLQRDGETQYF. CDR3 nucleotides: TGTGCCAGCAGCTCCCTACAGCGGGATGGGGAGACCCAGTACTTC.

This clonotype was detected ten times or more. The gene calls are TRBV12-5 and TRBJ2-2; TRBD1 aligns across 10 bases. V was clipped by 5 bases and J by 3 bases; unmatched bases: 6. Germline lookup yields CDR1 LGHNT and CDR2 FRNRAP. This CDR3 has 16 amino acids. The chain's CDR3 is CASGPGDRGYTGELFF. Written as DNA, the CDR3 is TGTGCTAGTGGTCCGGGGGACAGGGGATACACCGGGGAGCTGTTTTTT.

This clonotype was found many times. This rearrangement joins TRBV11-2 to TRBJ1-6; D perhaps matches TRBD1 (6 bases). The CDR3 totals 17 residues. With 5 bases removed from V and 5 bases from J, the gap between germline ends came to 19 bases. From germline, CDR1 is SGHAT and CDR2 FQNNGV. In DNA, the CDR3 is TGTGCCAGCAGCGCGAACAGGGACCCCTTCGATAATTCACCCCTCCACTTT. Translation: CASSANRDPFDNSPLHF.

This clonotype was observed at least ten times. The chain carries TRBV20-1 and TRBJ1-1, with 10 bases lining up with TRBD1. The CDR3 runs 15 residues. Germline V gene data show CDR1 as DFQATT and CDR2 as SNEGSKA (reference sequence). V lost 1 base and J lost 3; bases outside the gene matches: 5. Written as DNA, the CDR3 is TGCAGTGCTAGAGCGGGGACAGGGGTGGACACTGAAGCTTTCTTT. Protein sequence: CSARAGTGVDTEAFF.

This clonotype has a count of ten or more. The CDR3 DNA sequence: TGCAGTGCTAAGGGACTAGGAAGTATCGAGACCCAGTACTTC. Protein product: CSAKGLGSIETQYF. This rearrangement joins TRBV20-1 to TRBJ2-5; 8 bases line up with TRBD2. The junction had 9 bases not matched to a gene; V was cut back by 4 bases and J by 5 bases. The CDR3 length is 14 residues. Germline V gives CDR1 DFQATT, CDR2 SNEGSKA (reference sequence).

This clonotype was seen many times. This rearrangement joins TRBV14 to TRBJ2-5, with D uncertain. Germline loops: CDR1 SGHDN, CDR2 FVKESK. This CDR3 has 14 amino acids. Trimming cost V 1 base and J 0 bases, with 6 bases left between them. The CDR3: CASSQAPYQETQYF. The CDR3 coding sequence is TGTGCCAGCAGCCAAGCACCGTACCAAGAGACCCAGTACTTC. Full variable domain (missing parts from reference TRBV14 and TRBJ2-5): EAGVTQFPSHSVIEKGQTVTLRCDPISGHDNLYWYRRVMGKEIKFLLHFVKESKQDESGMPNNRFLAERTGGTYSTLKVQPAELEDSGVYFCASSQAPYQETQYFGPGTRLLVL.